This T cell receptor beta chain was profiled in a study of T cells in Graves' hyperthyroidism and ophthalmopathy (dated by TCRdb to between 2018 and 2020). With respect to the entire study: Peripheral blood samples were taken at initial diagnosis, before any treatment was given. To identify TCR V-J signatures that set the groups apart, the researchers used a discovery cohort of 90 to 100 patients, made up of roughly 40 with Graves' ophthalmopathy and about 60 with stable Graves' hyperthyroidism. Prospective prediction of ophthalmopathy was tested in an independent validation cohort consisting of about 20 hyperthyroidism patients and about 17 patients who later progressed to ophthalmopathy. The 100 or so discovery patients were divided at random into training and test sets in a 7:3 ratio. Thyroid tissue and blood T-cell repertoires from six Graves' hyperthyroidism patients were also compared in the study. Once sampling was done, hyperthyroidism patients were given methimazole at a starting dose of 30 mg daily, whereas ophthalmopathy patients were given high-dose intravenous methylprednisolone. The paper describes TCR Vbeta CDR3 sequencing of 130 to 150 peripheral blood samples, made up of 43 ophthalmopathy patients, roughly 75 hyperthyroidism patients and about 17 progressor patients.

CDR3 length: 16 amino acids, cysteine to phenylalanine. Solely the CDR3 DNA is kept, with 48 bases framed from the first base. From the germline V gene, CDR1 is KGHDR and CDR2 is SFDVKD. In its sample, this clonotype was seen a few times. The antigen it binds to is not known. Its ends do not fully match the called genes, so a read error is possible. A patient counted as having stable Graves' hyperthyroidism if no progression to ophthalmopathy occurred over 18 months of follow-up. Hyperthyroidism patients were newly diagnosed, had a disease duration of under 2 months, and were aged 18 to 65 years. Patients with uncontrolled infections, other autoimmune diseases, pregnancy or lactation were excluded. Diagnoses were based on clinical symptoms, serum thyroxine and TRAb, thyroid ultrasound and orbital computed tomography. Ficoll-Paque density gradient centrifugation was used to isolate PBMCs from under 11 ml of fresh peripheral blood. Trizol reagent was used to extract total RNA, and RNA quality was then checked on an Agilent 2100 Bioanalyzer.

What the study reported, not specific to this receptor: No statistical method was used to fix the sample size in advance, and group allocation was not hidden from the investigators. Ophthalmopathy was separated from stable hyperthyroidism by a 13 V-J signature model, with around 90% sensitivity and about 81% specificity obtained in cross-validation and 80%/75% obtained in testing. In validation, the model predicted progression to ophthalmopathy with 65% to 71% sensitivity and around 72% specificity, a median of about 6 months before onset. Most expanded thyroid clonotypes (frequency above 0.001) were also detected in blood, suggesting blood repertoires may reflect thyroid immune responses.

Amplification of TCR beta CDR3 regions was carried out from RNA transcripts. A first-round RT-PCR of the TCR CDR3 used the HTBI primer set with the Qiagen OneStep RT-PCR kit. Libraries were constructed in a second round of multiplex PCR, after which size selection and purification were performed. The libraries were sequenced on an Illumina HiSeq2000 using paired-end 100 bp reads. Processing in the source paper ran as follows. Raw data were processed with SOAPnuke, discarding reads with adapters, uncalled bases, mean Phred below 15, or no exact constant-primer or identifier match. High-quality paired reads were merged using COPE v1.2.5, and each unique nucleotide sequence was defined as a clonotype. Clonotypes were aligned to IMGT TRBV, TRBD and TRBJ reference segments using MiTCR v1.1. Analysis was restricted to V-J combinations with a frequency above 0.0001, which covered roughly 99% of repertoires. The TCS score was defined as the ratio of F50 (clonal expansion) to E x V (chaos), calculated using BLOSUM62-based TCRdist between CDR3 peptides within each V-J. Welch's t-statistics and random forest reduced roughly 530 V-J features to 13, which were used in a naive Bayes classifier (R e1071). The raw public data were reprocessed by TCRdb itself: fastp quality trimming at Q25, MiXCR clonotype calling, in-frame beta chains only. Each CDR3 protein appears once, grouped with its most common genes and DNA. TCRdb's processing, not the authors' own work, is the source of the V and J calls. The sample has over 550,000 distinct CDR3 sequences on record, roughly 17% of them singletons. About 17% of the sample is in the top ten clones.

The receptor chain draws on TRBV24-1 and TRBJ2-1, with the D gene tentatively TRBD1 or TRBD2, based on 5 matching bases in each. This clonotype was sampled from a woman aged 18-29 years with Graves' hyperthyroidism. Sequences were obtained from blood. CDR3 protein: CATSDPGTATGHEQSF. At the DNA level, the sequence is TGTGCCACCAGTGACCCAGGGACGGCCACGGGCCATGAGCAGTCCTTC.